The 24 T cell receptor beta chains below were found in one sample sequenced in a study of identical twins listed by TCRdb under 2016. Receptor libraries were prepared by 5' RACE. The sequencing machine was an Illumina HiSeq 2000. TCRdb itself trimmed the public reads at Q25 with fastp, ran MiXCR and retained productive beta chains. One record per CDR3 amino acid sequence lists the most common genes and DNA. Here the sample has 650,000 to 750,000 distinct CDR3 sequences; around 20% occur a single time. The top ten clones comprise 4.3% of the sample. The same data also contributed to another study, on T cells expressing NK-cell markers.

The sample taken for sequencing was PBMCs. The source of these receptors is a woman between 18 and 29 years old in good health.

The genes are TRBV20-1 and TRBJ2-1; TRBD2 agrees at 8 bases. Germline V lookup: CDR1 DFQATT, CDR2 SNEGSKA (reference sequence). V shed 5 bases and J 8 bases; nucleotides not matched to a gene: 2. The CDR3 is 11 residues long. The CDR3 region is CSAPGRDEQFF. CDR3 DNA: TGCAGTGCTCCCGGGAGGGATGAGCAGTTCTTC.

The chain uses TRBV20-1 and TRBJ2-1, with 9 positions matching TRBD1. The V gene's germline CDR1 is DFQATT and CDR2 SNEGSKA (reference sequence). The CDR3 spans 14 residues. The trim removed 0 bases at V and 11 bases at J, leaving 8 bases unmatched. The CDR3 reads CSARDLGQGHKQFF. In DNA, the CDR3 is TGCAGTGCTAGAGATCTGGGACAGGGACATAAGCAGTTCTTC.

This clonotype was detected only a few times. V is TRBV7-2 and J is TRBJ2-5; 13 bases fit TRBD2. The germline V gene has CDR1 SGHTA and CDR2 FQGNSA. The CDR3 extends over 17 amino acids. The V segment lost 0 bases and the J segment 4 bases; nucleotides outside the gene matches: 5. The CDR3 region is CASSLALRTSGRETQYF. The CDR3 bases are TGTGCCAGCAGCTTAGCGCTCAGGACTAGCGGGAGAGAGACCCAGTACTTC.

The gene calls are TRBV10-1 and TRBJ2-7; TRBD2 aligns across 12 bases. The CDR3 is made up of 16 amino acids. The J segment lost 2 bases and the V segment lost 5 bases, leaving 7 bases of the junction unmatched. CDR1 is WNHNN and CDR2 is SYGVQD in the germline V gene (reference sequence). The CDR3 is CASSSQRTSGTYEQYF. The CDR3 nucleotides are TGCGCCAGCAGTAGCCAACGGACTAGCGGGACCTACGAGCAGTACTTC.

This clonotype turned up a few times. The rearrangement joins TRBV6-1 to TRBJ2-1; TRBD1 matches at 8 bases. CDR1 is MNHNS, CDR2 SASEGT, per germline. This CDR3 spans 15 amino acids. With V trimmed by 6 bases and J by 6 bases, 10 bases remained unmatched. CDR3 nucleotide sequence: TGTGCCAGCAGGGGCGGACAGGGTACGGTCAATGAGCAGTTCTTC. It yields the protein CASRGGQGTVNEQFF.

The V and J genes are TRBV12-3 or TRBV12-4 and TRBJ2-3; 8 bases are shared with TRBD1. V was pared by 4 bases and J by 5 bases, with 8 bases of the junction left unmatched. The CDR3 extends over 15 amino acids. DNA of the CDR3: TGTGCCAGCAGTTCCAACAGGGGGTTCAGAGATACGCAGTATTTT. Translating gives CASSSNRGFRDTQYF.

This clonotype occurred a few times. The CDR3 coding sequence is TGTGCCAGCAGCCGCGGACTAGCCCCCTCCTACAATGAGCAGTTCTTC. The encoded protein is CASSRGLAPSYNEQFF. This sequence joins TRBV7-6 and TRBJ2-1; 8 positions match TRBD2. This CDR3 is built from 16 residues. The V gene end was trimmed by 5 bases and the J gene end by 0 bases; junction bases not matched to a gene: 6. Looked up from germline, CDR1 is SGHVS and CDR2 is FNYEAQ.

The CDR3 region is CASSVGQGLSGQYF. CDR3 sequence (DNA): TGTGCCAGCAGCGTGGGACAGGGTTTAAGTGGGCAGTACTTC. J is TRBJ2-7 and V is TRBV7-9; 9 nucleotides match TRBD1. The CDR3 contains 14 residues. Unmatched junction bases numbered 11, after V lost 5 bases and J lost 9 bases. Germline V gene lookup returns CDR1 SEHNR and CDR2 FQNEAQ (reference sequence).

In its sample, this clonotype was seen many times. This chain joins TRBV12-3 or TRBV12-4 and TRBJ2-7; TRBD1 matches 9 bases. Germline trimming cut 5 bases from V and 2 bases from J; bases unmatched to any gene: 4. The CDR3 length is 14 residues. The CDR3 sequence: CASSLQGATYEQYF. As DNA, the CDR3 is TGTGCCAGCAGTCTACAGGGGGCCACCTACGAGCAGTACTTC.

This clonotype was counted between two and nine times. CDR3 nucleotide sequence: TGCAGTGCTCCCACATACCCGAGGCCGGCGGATACGCAGTATTTT. It yields the protein CSAPTYPRPADTQYF. The rearrangement uses TRBV20-1 and TRBJ2-3; D is ambiguous. Trimming cost V 5 bases and J 6 bases, with 21 bases left between them. CDR3 length equals 15 residues. Germline V lookup: CDR1 DFQATT, CDR2 SNEGSKA (reference sequence).

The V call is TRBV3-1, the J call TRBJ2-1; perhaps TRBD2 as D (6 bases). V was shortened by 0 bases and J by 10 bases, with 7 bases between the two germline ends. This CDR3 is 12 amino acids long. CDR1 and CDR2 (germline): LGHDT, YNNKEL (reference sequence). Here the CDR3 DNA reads TGTGCCAGCAGCCAAGATGGGGGGGAGCAGTTCTTC. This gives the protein CASSQDGGEQFF.

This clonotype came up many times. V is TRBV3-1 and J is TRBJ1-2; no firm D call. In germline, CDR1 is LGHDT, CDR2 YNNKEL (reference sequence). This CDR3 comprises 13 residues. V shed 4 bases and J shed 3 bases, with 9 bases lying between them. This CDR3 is CASSPLTDYGYTF. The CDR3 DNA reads TGTGCCAGCAGCCCCCTGACTGACTATGGCTACACCTTC.

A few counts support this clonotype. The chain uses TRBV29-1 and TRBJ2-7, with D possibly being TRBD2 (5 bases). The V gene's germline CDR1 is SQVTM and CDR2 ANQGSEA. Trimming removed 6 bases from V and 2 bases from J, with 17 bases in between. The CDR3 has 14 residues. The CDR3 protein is CSVAGPGKAYEQYF. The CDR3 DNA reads TGCAGCGTAGCCGGACCGGGAAAAGCCTACGAGCAGTACTTC.

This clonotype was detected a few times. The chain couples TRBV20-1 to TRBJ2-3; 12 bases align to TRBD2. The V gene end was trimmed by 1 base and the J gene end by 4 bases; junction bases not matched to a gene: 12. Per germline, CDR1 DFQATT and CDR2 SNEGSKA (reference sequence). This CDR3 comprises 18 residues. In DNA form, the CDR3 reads TGCAGTGCTAGAGCTGGGTCTAGCGGGGGGGCTCCCCCAGATACGCAGTATTTT. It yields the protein CSARAGSSGGAPPDTQYF.

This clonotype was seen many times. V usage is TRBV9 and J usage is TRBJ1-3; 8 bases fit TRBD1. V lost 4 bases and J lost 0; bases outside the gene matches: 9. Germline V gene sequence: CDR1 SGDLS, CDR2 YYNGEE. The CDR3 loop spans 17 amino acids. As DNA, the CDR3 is TGTGCCAGCAGCCCCCGACAGGGGTCCGGCTCTGGAAACACCATATATTTT. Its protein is CASSPRQGSGSGNTIYF.

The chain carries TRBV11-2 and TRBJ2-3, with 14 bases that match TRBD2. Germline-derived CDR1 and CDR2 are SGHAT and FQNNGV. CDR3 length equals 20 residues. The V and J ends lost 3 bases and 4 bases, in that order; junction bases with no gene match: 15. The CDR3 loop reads CASSFPVTSGGAVLADTQYF. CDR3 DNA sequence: TGTGCCAGCAGCTTTCCAGTGACTAGCGGGGGGGCAGTCCTCGCAGATACGCAGTATTTT.

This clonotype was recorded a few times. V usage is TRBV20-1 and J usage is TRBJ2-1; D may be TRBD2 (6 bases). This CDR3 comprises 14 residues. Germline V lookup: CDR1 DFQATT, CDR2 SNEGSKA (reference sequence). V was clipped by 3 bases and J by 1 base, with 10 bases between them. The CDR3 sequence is CSASASVSYNEQFF. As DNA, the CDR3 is TGCAGTGCTAGCGCTAGCGTATCCTACAATGAGCAGTTCTTC.

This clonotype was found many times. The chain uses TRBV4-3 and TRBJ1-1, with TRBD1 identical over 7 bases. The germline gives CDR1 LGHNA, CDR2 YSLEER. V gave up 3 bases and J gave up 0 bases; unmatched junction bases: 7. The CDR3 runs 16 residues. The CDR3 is CASSQLGQTMNTEAFF. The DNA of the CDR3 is TGCGCCAGCAGCCAGTTGGGACAGACAATGAACACTGAAGCTTTCTTT.

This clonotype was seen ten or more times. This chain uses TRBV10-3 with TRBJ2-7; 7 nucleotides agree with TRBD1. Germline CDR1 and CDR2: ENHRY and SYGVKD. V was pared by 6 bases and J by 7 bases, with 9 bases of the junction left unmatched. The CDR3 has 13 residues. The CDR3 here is CAIRPRQGMEQYF. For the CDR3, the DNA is TGTGCCATCAGACCCCGACAGGGTATGGAGCAGTACTTC.

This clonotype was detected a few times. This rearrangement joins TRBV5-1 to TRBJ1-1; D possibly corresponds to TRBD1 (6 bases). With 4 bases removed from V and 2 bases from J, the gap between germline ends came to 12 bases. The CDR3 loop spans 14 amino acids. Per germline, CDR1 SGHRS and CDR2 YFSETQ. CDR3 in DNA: TGCGCCAGCAGCACCGGACAGTTTAACACTGAAGCTTTCTTT. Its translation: CASSTGQFNTEAFF.

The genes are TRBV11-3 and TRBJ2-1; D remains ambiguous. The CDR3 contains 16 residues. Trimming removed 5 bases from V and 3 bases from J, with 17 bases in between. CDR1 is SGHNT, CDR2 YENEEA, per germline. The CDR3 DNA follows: TGTGCCAGCAGCCGTACCGGGTCCTCAAACTACAATGAGCAGTTCTTC. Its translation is CASSRTGSSNYNEQFF.

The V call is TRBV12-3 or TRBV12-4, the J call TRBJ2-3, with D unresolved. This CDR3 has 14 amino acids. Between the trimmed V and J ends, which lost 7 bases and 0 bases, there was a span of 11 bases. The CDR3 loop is CASMDETSTDTQYF. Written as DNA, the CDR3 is TGTGCCAGCATGGACGAAACTAGCACAGATACGCAGTATTTT.

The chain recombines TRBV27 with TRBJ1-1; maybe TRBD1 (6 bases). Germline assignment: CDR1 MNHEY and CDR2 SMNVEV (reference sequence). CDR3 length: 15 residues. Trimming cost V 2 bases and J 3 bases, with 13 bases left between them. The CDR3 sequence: CASSLKQGIDTEAFF. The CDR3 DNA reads TGTGCCAGCAGTTTAAAACAGGGAATCGACACTGAAGCTTTCTTT.

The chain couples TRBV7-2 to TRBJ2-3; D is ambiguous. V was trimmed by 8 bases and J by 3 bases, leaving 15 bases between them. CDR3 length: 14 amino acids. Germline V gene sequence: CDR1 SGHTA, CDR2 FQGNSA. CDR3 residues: CASGIQLPTDTQYF. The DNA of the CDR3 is TGTGCCAGCGGAATACAACTCCCAACAGATACGCAGTATTTT.